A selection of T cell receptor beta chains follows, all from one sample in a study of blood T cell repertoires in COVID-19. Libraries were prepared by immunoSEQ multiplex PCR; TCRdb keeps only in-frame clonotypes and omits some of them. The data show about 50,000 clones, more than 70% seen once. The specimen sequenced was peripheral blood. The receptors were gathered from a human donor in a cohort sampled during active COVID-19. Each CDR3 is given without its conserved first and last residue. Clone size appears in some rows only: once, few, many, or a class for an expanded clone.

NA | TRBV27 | ASSLRGQVFSRGDTQY
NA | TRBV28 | ASRQLNQPQH
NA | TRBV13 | ASSSRDNENIQY
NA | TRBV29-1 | SAKGGDYEQY
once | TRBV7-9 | ASNPRAGGLTGELF
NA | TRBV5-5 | ASSFDILGTYEQY
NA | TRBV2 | ASTLDRNSGNTIY
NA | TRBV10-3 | AISESVGGPYEQY
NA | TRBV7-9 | ASSFRTLEAF
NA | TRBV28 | ASSLGGLATYEQY
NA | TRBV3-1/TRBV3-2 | ASSQTGTGGFLYGKLF
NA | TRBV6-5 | ASSGTAGELF
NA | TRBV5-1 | ASSLVQGQETQY
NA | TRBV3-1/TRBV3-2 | ASSQDPWTSHVEQF
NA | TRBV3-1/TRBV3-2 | ASSQEDILNQETQY
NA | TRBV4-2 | ASSLQGRPTGSYEQY
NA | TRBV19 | ASGPGLAVNEQF
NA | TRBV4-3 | ASSQEVAGGFDEQF
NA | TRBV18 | ASSPTENNYGYT
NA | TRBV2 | ASRGSTANYGYT
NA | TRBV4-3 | ASSQDLGQGETQY
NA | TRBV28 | ASREGSWTGANYGYT
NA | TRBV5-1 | ASSLEGVGTDTQY
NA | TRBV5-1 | ASSWTGENQPQH
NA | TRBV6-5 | ASSYGDRGMNTEAF
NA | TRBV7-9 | ASSFGFFESTDTQY
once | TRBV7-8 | ASSLVVGQGSYEQY
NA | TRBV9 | ASSGSFGAF
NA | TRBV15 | ATSKRLAGVETQY
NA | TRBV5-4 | ASSFGAGGRGEQY
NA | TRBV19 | ASSKRGLAGTPGELF
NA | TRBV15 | ATSRDRGYEQY
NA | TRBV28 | ASRRAAGRAYEQY
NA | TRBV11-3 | ASSQGTGRPEAF
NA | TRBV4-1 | ASSQDSGTSGIDNEQF
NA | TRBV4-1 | ASSPQGQGYGYT
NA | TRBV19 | ASTPTRNYGYT
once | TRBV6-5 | ASRVGSGANVLT
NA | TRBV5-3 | ARSPRLAGDLTDTQY
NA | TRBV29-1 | SVDPGSSYGYT
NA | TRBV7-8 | ASALVAGEANYGYT
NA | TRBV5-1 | ASSLEAGGPEQY
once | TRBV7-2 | ASSSWGGGSGSYEQY
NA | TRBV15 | ATSRVGGGTYEQY
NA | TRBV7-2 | ASSLQVLAGSEQF
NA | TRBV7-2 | ASSPRPGTGAATEAF
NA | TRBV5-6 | ASSFLGRGKFGTEAF
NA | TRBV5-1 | ASSLEAGTATNEKLF
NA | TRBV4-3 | ASSPGTTNTEAF
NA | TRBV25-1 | ASSGMTGELF
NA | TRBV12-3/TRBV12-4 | ASSLGQKETQY
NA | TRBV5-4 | ASSLLGRGTEAF
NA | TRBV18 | ASSRDSQETQY